The clone carrying this TCR beta chain was detected a few times. What it recognizes is unknown. V dropped 8 bases and J dropped 1 base, with 11 bases sitting between them. From germline, CDR1 is MDHEN and CDR2 SYDVKM. This CDR3 region has 13 residues. Prepared libraries of TCR beta cDNA carried unique molecular identifiers. Researchers reported 400,000 to 600,000 cDNA molecules coming from roughly 0.93 to 9.6 million T cells. In TCRdb, the PCR reads were re-called with MiXCR into one record per CDR3 protein. The data hold some 690,000 distinct CDR3 sequences, with 30% observed a single time. This entry is derived from a study of post-analysis software for immune sequencing data. The study, taken as a whole, reports: Comparison with controls showed significantly lower normalized Chao1 diversity in multiple sclerosis patients. The authors found that F measure strongly co-clustered same-batch samples. Roughly 5 TRBV segments were significantly more frequent in patients than in controls. TRBV5-6, TRBV5-1 and TRBV20-1 were among these segments.

The V gene is TRBV28, the J gene TRBJ1-2; D gene ambiguous. The sample was blood. The TCR comes from a girl between 5 and 17 years old with multiple sclerosis. CDR3 residues: CASQDAINYGYTF. DNA of the CDR3: TGTGCCAGCCAGGACGCAATTAACTATGGCTACACCTTC.